This TCR beta chain was obtained from a study of tumor and adjacent non-tumor tissue in lung cancer. The CDR3 is 16 amino acids. CDR1 is SGHNT, CDR2 YENEEA, per germline. In regard to this clonotype: Its antigen is currently unknown. At one boundary the junction diverges from the germline segment, which might be a read error.

The template was RNA from unsorted bulk tissue. General study points: Shorter survival was associated with higher TCR diversity in tumors. TCR diversity was significantly greater in tumor than normal lung tissue.

TCRbeta libraries were built with three rounds of nested PCR, modified from ARM-PCR. TCRdb re-called the multiplex PCR reads through MiXCR, storing one row per CDR3 protein. The data hold roughly 220,000 distinct CDR3 sequences, with 71% observed a single time. Sequences were obtained from lung tumor tissue. This sequence joins TRBV11-3 and TRBJ1-6; TRBD1 matches 9 bases. The receptor was derived from a man in his fifties or sixties with non-small cell lung cancer. CDR3 nucleotides: TGTGCCAGCAGCTCAGGCGGGACAGGGTTACATTCACCCCTCGACTTT. Translation: CASSSGGTGLHSPLDF.